The clone carrying this T cell receptor beta chain was detected many times. Antigen: not known. The record originates from a study of neurological immune-mediated disorders. Findings and limits, study-wide: HTLV-1-associated myelopathy had the most TCR clonal expansion, whereas multiple sclerosis had the least (lower than in healthy controls).

Deletions cut 5 bases from V and 5 bases from J, with 16 bases between. There are 14 residues in the CDR3. It was by 5'RACE with 10-nucleotide random UMIs that the cDNA was made. TCRdb re-called the 5' RACE reads with MiXCR, one entry per CDR3 protein. The sample shows about 62,000 distinct CDR3 sequences, 3.7% of them seen only once. Material for sequencing was PBMCs. The sequence was collected from a woman in her forties or fifties with multiple sclerosis. The chain links TRBV12-3 or TRBV12-4 to TRBJ2-7; a possible D gene is TRBD2 (5 bases). The CDR3 nucleotides read TGTGCCAGCAGTAAGACGGGGTGGATGGACGAGCAGTACTTC. It codes for CASSKTGWMDEQYF.